The rows below give T cell receptor beta chains drawn from one sample of a study of T-cell reconstitution after alpha-beta-depleted transplantation in children. TCRdb reprocessed the PCR reads with MiXCR, giving one entry per CDR3 protein. Among about 200,000 distinct CDR3 sequences listed, less than 15% were seen once. The sequencing here drew on PBMCs from the stem cell graft donor, taken from the stem cell graft. All receptors come from a human donor who donated a stem cell graft to a child with acute lymphoblastic leukemia. The CDR3 runs from the conserved cysteine through the conserved F or W. A D gene is named only where the DNA matches it firmly. Part of the rows lack a size; the others show once, few, many or a class for expanded clones.

d_call | j_call | v_call | clone_size | cdr3_length | cdr3_nt | cdr3_aa
TRBD2 | TRBJ2-7 | TRBV5-1 | many | 17 | TGCGCCAGCAGCTTGGTTTCTAGCGGGGAGAGGTGGATTAAGCAGTACTTC | CASSLVSSGERWIKQYF
TRBD2 | TRBJ2-3 | TRBV20-1 | - | 15 | TGCAGTGCTAGGACTAGCAGCCAAAGCACAGATACGCAGTATTTT | CSARTSSQSTDTQYF
TRBD2 | TRBJ2-1 | TRBV4-1 | - | 18 | TGCGCCAGCAGCCAGAAACTAGCGGGAGGGACCCTATACAATGAGCAGTTCTTC | CASSQKLAGGTLYNEQFF
- | TRBJ1-2 | TRBV27 | - | 13 | TGTGCCAGCAGTTTTGGGGCAGGGGTTGGCTACACCTTC | CASSFGAGVGYTF
- | TRBJ2-5 | TRBV6-5 | - | 15 | TGTGCCAGCAGTTACTCGTGGGGCGATCAAGAGACCCAGTACTTC | CASSYSWGDQETQYF
- | TRBJ1-2 | TRBV29-1 | many | 11 | TGCAGCGCCAGGGCTTCCTATGGCTACACCTTC | CSARASYGYTF
TRBD2 | TRBJ2-1 | TRBV27 | many | 14 | TGTGCCAGCAGGGGACTAGCGGGAGCAGAAGAGCAGTTCTTC | CASRGLAGAEEQFF
- | TRBJ1-4 | TRBV5-1 | few | 15 | TGCGCCAGCAGCTTGGAACCCAGGGGAGATGAAAAACTGTTTTTT | CASSLEPRGDEKLFF
- | TRBJ2-1 | TRBV12-3/TRBV12-4 | many | 16 | TGTGCCAGCAGTTCCCCCCTAGCCGCAGGCTACAATGAGCAGTTCTTC | CASSSPLAAGYNEQFF
TRBD2 | TRBJ2-1 | TRBV5-1 | many | 17 | TGCGCCAGCAGCCGAATCGTAGCGGGAGGAACCTACAATGAGCAGTTCTTC | CASSRIVAGGTYNEQFF
- | TRBJ2-5 | TRBV7-8 | - | 16 | TGTGCCAGCAGCCTAACGCGGACAGTGAAACAAGAGACCCAGTACTTC | CASSLTRTVKQETQYF
- | TRBJ1-1 | TRBV5-6 | many | 15 | TGTGCCAGCACTCAGGGGCCGGGTCTGAACACTGAAGCTTTCTTT | CASTQGPGLNTEAFF
TRBD1 | TRBJ1-2 | TRBV29-1 | many | 13 | TGCAGCGGACTGACAGGGGGCGATGGAGGCTACACCTTC | CSGLTGGDGGYTF
- | TRBJ2-7 | TRBV5-1 | many | 13 | TGCGCCAGCAGCCCCCCAGACTCCTACGAGCAGTACTTC | CASSPPDSYEQYF
- | TRBJ2-7 | TRBV10-1 | many | 12 | TGCGCCAGCAGTGAGTCGACTTCCAGGGCGTACTTC | CASSESTSRAYF
- | TRBJ1-6 | TRBV18 | - | 14 | TGTGCCAGCTCGGGCGGGCCGGGGAATTCACCCCTCCACTTT | CASSGGPGNSPLHF
TRBD1 | TRBJ1-2 | TRBV5-5 | - | 15 | TGTGCCAGCAGCTCCCGGACAGGGGGCATCGACGGCTACACCTTC | CASSSRTGGIDGYTF
TRBD1 | TRBJ2-5 | TRBV2 | - | 16 | TGTGCCAGCAGTGAACTAGGGGGCGGGTACCAAGAGACCCAGTACTTC | CASSELGGGYQETQYF
- | TRBJ1-4 | TRBV10-3 | many | 18 | TGTGCCATCAGCACCACGTCTTACAGGGAGCGGGGGAATGAAAAACTGTTTTTT | CAISTTSYRERGNEKLFF
- | TRBJ1-1 | TRBV3-1 | many | 12 | TGTGCCAGCAGCCAAATAACAGGGCATCAGTTCTTT | CASSQITGHQFF
- | TRBJ2-6 | TRBV11-1 | few | 21 | TGTGCCAGCAGCTTCCCGCCGCGGACGGGCTCTACACACTCTGGGGCCAACGTCCTGACTTTC | CASSFPPRTGSTHSGANVLTF
TRBD2 | TRBJ2-1 | TRBV5-1 | many | 13 | TGCGCCAGCAGGACTAGCGGGAGCCATGAGCAGTTCTTC | CASRTSGSHEQFF
- | TRBJ2-7 | TRBV19 | - | 17 | TGTGCCAGTAGTCCAATTGGGATGGACAGAAACTCCTACGAGCAGTACTTC | CASSPIGMDRNSYEQYF
TRBD2 | TRBJ2-1 | TRBV29-1 | many | 14 | TGCAGCGTTGCACTAGCGGCACGAGTCAATGAGCAGTTCTTC | CSVALAARVNEQFF
TRBD1 | TRBJ2-7 | TRBV5-6 | many | 16 | TGTGCCAGCATCCTAAATGGGGGACAGGCCTTCTACGAGCAGTACTTC | CASILNGGQAFYEQYF
TRBD2 | TRBJ2-7 | TRBV2 | many | 16 | TGTGCCAGCAGTCGGCCTAGCGGGCGGAATACCTACGAGCAGTACTTC | CASSRPSGRNTYEQYF
- | TRBJ2-7 | TRBV2 | - | 17 | TGTGCCAGCAGTGCAATCACTGGGACTTCGTACCCCTACGAGCAGTACTTC | CASSAITGTSYPYEQYF
- | TRBJ2-6 | TRBV5-1 | many | 15 | TGCGCCAGCAGCTTGGCCATCTCTGGGGCCAACGTCCTGACTTTC | CASSLAISGANVLTF
- | TRBJ2-7 | TRBV7-9 | many | 14 | TGTGCCAGCAGCCCGGACCAAAACTCCTACGAGCAGTACTTC | CASSPDQNSYEQYF
- | TRBJ2-1 | TRBV12-3/TRBV12-4 | many | 13 | TGTGCCAGCAGCCCAGCAAACACGGATGAGCAGTTCTTC | CASSPANTDEQFF
- | TRBJ2-5 | TRBV11-2 | many | 14 | TGTGCCAGCAGCCTCACTAGTAACCAAGAGACCCAGTACTTC | CASSLTSNQETQYF
- | TRBJ2-7 | TRBV12-3/TRBV12-4 | many | 14 | TGTGCCAGCAGTTTTGGCAGGAACACCTACGAGCAGTACTTC | CASSFGRNTYEQYF
- | TRBJ1-5 | TRBV5-1 | many | 16 | TGCGCCAGCAGCTTGGGGGGAGGAAATAGCAATCAGCCCCAGCATTTT | CASSLGGGNSNQPQHF
TRBD2 | TRBJ2-3 | TRBV12-3/TRBV12-4 | many | 16 | TGTGCCAGCAGTCGATTGCTAGCGGAGAGCACAGATACGCAGTATTTT | CASSRLLAESTDTQYF
- | TRBJ2-1 | TRBV12-3/TRBV12-4 | - | 13 | TGTGCCAGCGCGCGGGCAGGGTCCATTGAGCAGTTCTTC | CASARAGSIEQFF
- | TRBJ2-6 | TRBV5-6 | many | 13 | TGTGCCAGCCGACACTCTGGGGCCAACGTCCTGACTTTC | CASRHSGANVLTF
- | TRBJ2-6 | TRBV12-3/TRBV12-4 | many | 15 | TGTGCCAGCACCCTCGAAAGGGGTGGGGCCAACGTCCTGACTTTC | CASTLERGGANVLTF
TRBD2 | TRBJ2-5 | TRBV20-1 | - | 17 | TGCAGTGCTAGAGATTTTAGGTCTAGCGGGATAGTGGAGACCCAGTACTTC | CSARDFRSSGIVETQYF
TRBD2 | TRBJ2-5 | TRBV5-1 | many | 13 | TGCGCCAGCAGCCTGGGACTAACCGAGACCCAGTACTTC | CASSLGLTETQYF
TRBD2 | TRBJ2-7 | TRBV28 | few | 18 | TGTGCCAGCAGTTTGTACACCCCAAGATCTAGCGGGGACTACGAGCAGTACTTC | CASSLYTPRSSGDYEQYF
TRBD2 | TRBJ2-1 | TRBV5-1 | many | 14 | TGCGCCAGCAGCCCCCGGACTAGCCACAATGAGCAGTTCTTC | CASSPRTSHNEQFF
- | TRBJ2-2 | TRBV11-1 | - | 14 | TGTGCCAGCAGCTTATATTGGGACACCGGGGAGCTGTTTTTT | CASSLYWDTGELFF
- | TRBJ1-1 | TRBV30 | - | 14 | TGTGCCTGGAGTCTTCTCTTCAGGGGAACTGAAGCTTTCTTT | CAWSLLFRGTEAFF
- | TRBJ2-3 | TRBV6-1 | many | 13 | TGTGCCAGCAGCCAGGATCGTGGGGATACGCAGTATTTT | CASSQDRGDTQYF
- | TRBJ2-4 | TRBV5-1 | many | 15 | TGCGCCAGCAGCCAACTTGAGTCGGCCAAAAACATTCAGTACTTC | CASSQLESAKNIQYF
- | TRBJ1-1 | TRBV5-5 | many | 14 | TGTGCCAGCAGCTTGGGGAGATTGATCACTGAAGCTTTCTTT | CASSLGRLITEAFF
- | TRBJ2-7 | TRBV6-5 | few | 16 | TGTGCCAGCAGTAACGGCCCCCGGGGAGCGACCTACGAGCAGTACTTC | CASSNGPRGATYEQYF
- | TRBJ2-5 | TRBV11-2 | many | 14 | TGTGCCAGCAGCTACCGGACCGGGCAAGAGACCCAGTACTTC | CASSYRTGQETQYF
TRBD1 | TRBJ1-1 | TRBV29-1 | many | 12 | TGCAGCGACAGACAGGGGGACACTGAAGCTTTCTTT | CSDRQGDTEAFF
TRBD2 | TRBJ2-5 | TRBV11-3 | many | 14 | TGTGCCAGCAGCCCCGGGGATCCCCGGGGGGACGAGTACTTC | CASSPGDPRGDEYF
TRBD2 | TRBJ2-1 | TRBV20-1 | many | 12 | TGCAGTGTAGGCGGGAGTCTGAATGAGCAGTTCTTC | CSVGGSLNEQFF
- | TRBJ2-5 | TRBV19 | many | 13 | TGTGCCAGTAGTACAGGGTTTCAAGAGACCCAGTACTTC | CASSTGFQETQYF
- | TRBJ2-2 | TRBV5-1 | - | 15 | TGCGCCAGCAGCTCGCCGGGACTTAACACCGGGGAGCTGTTTTTT | CASSSPGLNTGELFF
TRBD1 | TRBJ1-1 | TRBV7-9 | many | 17 | TGTGCCAGCAGCCCCGGACAGGGGGCTGTGATAAACACTGAAGCTTTCTTT | CASSPGQGAVINTEAFF
- | TRBJ2-5 | TRBV11-2 | - | 14 | TGTGCCAGCAGCTTATCAAGGGAAAGAGAGACCCAGTACTTC | CASSLSRERETQYF